Below, 5 T cell receptor beta chains from the same sample are listed, as sequenced in a study of regulatory T cells in long-lasting Graves disease. Time point described: newly diagnosed GD, antithyroid drugs for less than 3 months. RNA extracted from PBMCs served as the sequencing template. Arm-PCR with iRepertoire HTBI primers amplified the CDR3 regions for these TCR beta libraries. A single record per CDR3 protein comes from TCRdb applying MiXCR to the multiplex PCR reads. The sample gives fewer than 450,000 distinct CDR3 sequences, over 12% of which show up once; under 9% is in the top ten. The same data also went into a second study, on T cells in Graves' hyperthyroidism and ophthalmopathy.

The specimen comprised peripheral blood mononuclear cells (PBMCs), sampled at new diagnosis, from a patient treated with antithyroid drugs. These receptors originate from a woman aged 40-49 years with Graves disease.

This clonotype was counted ten times or more. V usage is TRBV12-3 or TRBV12-4 and J usage is TRBJ1-5, with 10 bases aligning to TRBD1. This CDR3 contains 17 residues. Trimming cost V 5 bases and J 6 bases; bases outside gene matches: 13. The CDR3 region has the DNA TGTGCCAGCAGTACTTCCTGGGACAGGGGAAAGGGTCAGCCCCAGCATTTT. Encoded protein: CASSTSWDRGKGQPQHF.

With regard to this clonotype: This may arise from a read error, as a much more abundant clone is one base away. Lacking the conserved final phenylalanine or tryptophan, this CDR3 likely reflects a read error. This sequence joins TRBV11-2 and TRBJ2-5; TRBD1 matches 8 bases. CDR1 is SGHAT, CDR2 FQNNGV, per germline. The V and J ends lost 0 bases and 2 bases, in that order; junction bases with no gene match: 2. The CDR3 length is 15 residues. The CDR3 is CASSLDRGRQETQYS. In DNA, the CDR3 is TGTGCCAGCAGCTTAGACAGGGGGCGGCAAGAGACCCAGTACTCC.

V and J are TRBV7-9 and TRBJ2-3; D uncertain. Trimming stripped 5 bases from V and 3 bases from J, with 18 bases between. The CDR3 has 16 amino acids. Germline values: CDR1 SEHNR, CDR2 FQNEAQ (reference sequence). DNA for the CDR3: TGTGCCAGCAGCCCCCCTGGATCGGTCCCAACAGATACGCAGTATTTT. It codes for CASSPPGSVPTDTQYF.

The table lists this clonotype with many counts. This chain uses TRBV20-1 with TRBJ2-5, with 13 bases lining up with TRBD2. Germline trimming cut 8 bases from V and 1 base from J; bases unmatched to any gene: 4. CDR3 size: 14 residues. Per the germline V gene, CDR1 is DFQATT and CDR2 is SNEGSKA (reference sequence). Written as DNA, the CDR3 is TGCAGTAGGACTAGCGGGAGATCCCAAGAGACCCAGTACTTC. Translation gives CSRTSGRSQETQYF.

This clonotype was counted many times. This chain connects TRBV27 to TRBJ2-3; no reliable D call. Germline values: CDR1 MNHEY, CDR2 SMNVEV (reference sequence). Trimming removed 3 bases at V and 0 bases at J, with 7 bases between. This CDR3 is built from 14 residues. CDR3 bases: TGTGCCAGCAGTTTTGGCGCGAGCACAGATACGCAGTATTTT. Translation: CASSFGASTDTQYF.